A single T cell receptor beta chain is shown here with its context. The sample belongs to a study of blood T cell repertoires in COVID-19. Study details: The cDNA or gDNA used as material had been derived from T cells, B-cell-depleted T cells, or PBMCs.

Study processing details: It was from reference gene primer amplification that nucleated cell counts were estimated. TCRdb's table, derived via immunoSEQ multiplex PCR, lists solely in-frame clones and lacks some. The V and J calls and the clone size are those of that table, but D and trimming were determined from the DNA. The sample lists about 66,000 clones, about nine tenths occurring once. The origin of this receptor is a man aged 60-69 years with acute or convalescent COVID-19. The sequencing sample was made of peripheral blood.

CDR3 sequence reads: CASSIGGSGWATEAFF. The CDR3 bases are TGTGCCAGCAGCATTGGCGGTTCAGGGTGGGCGACTGAAGCTTTCTTT. The chain is built from TRBV5-4 and TRBJ1-1, with D possibly TRBD1 on 5 matching bases. The germline V and J ends were trimmed by 4 bases and 5 bases, with 21 bases remaining between them. The CDR3 spans 16 residues. Germline V CDR1 and CDR2: SGHNT, YYREEE (reference sequence).